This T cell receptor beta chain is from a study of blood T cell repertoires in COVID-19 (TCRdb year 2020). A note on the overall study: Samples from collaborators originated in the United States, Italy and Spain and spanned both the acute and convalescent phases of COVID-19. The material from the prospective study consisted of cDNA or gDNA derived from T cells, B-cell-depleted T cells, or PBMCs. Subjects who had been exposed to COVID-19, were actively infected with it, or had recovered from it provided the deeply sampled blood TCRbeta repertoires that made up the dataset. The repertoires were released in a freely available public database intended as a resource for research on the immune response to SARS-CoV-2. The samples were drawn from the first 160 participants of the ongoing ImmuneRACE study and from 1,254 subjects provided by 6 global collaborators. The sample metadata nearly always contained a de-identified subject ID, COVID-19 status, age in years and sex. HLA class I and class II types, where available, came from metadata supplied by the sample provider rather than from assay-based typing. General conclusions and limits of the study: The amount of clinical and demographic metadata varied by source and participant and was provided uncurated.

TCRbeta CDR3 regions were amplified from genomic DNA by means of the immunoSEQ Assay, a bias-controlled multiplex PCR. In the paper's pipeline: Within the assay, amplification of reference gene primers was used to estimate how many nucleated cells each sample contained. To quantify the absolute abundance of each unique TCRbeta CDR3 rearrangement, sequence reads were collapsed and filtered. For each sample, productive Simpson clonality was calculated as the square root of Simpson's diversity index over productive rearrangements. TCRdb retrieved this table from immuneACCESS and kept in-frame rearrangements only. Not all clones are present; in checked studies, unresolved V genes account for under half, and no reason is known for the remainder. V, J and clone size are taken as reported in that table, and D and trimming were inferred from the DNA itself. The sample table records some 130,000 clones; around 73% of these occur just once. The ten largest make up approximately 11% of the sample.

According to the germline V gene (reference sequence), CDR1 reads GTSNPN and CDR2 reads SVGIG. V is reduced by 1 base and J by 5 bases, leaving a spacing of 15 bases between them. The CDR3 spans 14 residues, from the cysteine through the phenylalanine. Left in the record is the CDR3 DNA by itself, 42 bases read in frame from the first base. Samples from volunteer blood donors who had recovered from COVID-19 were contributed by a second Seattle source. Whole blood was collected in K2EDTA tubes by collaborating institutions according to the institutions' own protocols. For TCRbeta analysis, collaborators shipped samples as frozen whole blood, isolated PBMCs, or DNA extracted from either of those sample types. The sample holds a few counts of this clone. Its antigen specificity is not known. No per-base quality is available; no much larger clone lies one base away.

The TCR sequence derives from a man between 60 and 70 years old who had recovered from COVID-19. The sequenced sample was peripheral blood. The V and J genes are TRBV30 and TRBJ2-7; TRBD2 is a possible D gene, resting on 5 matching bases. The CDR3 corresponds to CAWSDGSLGNEQYF. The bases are TGTGCCTGGAGTGACGGTTCCCTCGGGAACGAGCAGTACTTC.